The clone carrying this T cell receptor (beta chain) was observed at least ten times. For a library built for alpha chains, this beta chain is a stray read; little rests on its size. Trimming cost V 3 bases and J 3 bases; bases outside gene matches: 4. Germline V gene lookup returns CDR1 SGHTA and CDR2 FQGNSA. CDR3 length: 14 amino acids. The data derive from a study of spatial heterogeneity in lung cancer. Across the study: Consistent detection of more beta-chain than alpha-chain sequences was observed. An average of more than ten raw reads was observed per unique TCR and UMI combination.

This sample's time point: sample taken at primary tumor resection. The authors sequenced whole RNA from tumor, nontumor lung or frozen PBMC without sorting. Patients with untreated early-stage non-small cell lung cancer, numbering 72, were the donors. Every cDNA TCR molecule received its own unique molecular identifier. In TCRdb, the 5' RACE reads were re-called with MiXCR into one record per CDR3 protein. The sample carries several thousand distinct CDR3 sequences, 3.5% to 5% recorded once. The chain uses TRBV7-2 and TRBJ1-1, with 7 positions matching TRBD1. The source is a female donor with early-stage non-small cell lung cancer. The source was normal lung tissue next to the tumor, collected at surgery. In nucleotides, the CDR3 is TGTGCCAGCAGCTTGAGGGGGCGGGACACTGAAGCTTTCTTT. The encoded protein is CASSLRGRDTEAFF. The full variable domain, in which reference TRBV7-2 and TRBJ1-1 provide the parts outside the CDR3, is GAGVSQSPSNKVTEKGKDVELRCDPISGHTALYWYRQSLGQGLEFLIYFQGNSAPDKSGLPSDRFSAERTGGSVSTLTIQRTQQEDSAVYLCASSLRGRDTEAFFGQGTRLTVV.